A selection of T cell receptor beta chains follows, all from one sample in a study of cytomegalovirus exposure and HLA in healthy donors. Using immunoSEQ multiplex PCR, the repertoire was profiled, and TCRdb retains in-frame clones only, with some absent. This sample has about 120,000 clones; 85% to 90% occur once, and the top ten carry about 6%. The sample taken for sequencing was PBMCs. The receptors stem from a young woman in good health and CMV-seropositive. Each CDR3 is given with its conserved first and last residue. The D gene is left open where the match is weak. Clone size, where shown, is once, few, many, or a class for clones that have expanded.

>TRBJ1-4|TRBV5-6|NA|TRBD1
CASSRQGSTNEKLFF
>TRBJ2-1|TRBV30|NA|TRBD2
CAWKAGGNYNEQFF
>TRBJ1-4|TRBV9|NA|TRBD1
CASSVLGTANEKLFF
>TRBJ2-1|TRBV5-1|NA|NA
CASSLAGTSHEQFF
>TRBJ2-3|TRBV5-4|once|TRBD1
CASTVGQGSTDTQYF
>TRBJ1-2|TRBV6-6|NA|NA
CASSYSIAGTFYGYTF
>TRBJ2-2|TRBV6-6|NA|NA
CASSYSRASVTGELFF
>TRBJ2-3|TRBV19|NA|NA
CATRGRPTDTQYF
>TRBJ2-1|TRBV10-2|NA|TRBD2
CASTGTSHNEQFF
>TRBJ1-1|TRBV13|NA|NA
CASSLSRGNTEAFF
>TRBJ1-1|TRBV7-3|NA|NA
CASSQQGNTEAFF
>TRBJ2-1|TRBV2|NA|TRBD2
CASSEEEGGNWEQFF
>TRBJ1-3|TRBV9|NA|TRBD1
CASSASTGYGNTIYF
>TRBJ1-2|TRBV6-6|NA|NA
CASSYQHGPNGYTF
>TRBJ2-3|TRBV19|NA|NA
CASSTEGPPRAGTQYF
>TRBJ1-1|TRBV6-5|NA|NA
CASSANEAFF
>TRBJ2-6|TRBV5-1|NA|TRBD1
CASSLGGPGQPAGANVLTF
>TRBJ2-7|TRBV11-3|NA|NA
CASSSPQGLQDEQYF
>TRBJ2-1|TRBV9|NA|TRBD2
CASTAGEASYNEQFF
>TRBJ1-3|TRBV11-3|NA|TRBD1
CASSQGADTIYF
>TRBJ2-7|TRBV7-2|NA|NA
CASSATGFGREQYF
>TRBJ2-5|TRBV5-1|NA|TRBD2
CASSFSGGETQYF
>TRBJ1-5|TRBV10-3|NA|NA
CASADSSNQPQHF
>TRBJ2-1|TRBV27|NA|TRBD2
CASSRGLALYNEQFF